A selection of T cell receptor beta chains follows, all from one sample in a study of shared clonotypes between healthy human individuals. Assay: immunoSEQ multiplex PCR; the TCRdb copy retains only in-frame clones and omits some. The sample lists millions of clones, 90% to 95% seen once, with about 0.37% in the top ten. The material sequenced was naive CD4+ T cells from PBMCs. The source of these receptors is a man between 18 and 35 years old in good health. Some clones in this sample may be carry-over from other donors' samples. Each CDR3 is given with its conserved first and last residue.

V: TRBV18
J: TRBJ2-5
CDR3: CASSQYQETQYF

V: TRBV18
J: TRBJ1-2
CDR3: CASSPDLTAGYTF

V: TRBV29-1
J: TRBJ1-5
CDR3: CSVAGSGNQPQHF

V: TRBV11-2
J: TRBJ1-3
CDR3: CASSLVGPGNTIYF

V: TRBV10-1
J: TRBJ2-3
CDR3: CASSEALRDTQYF

V: TRBV7-9
J: TRBJ2-5
CDR3: CASNPYIREGLETQYF

V: TRBV9
J: TRBJ2-2
CDR3: CASSEDWGSGAGELFF

V: TRBV28
J: TRBJ1-4
CDR3: CASSSYEKLFF

V: TRBV28
J: TRBJ2-5
CDR3: CASSLQETQYF

V: TRBV25-1
J: TRBJ1-2
CDR3: CASRGDRGPSGYTF

V: TRBV19
J: TRBJ1-2
CDR3: CASSNRDRATLLYGYTF

V: TRBV5-4
J: TRBJ1-1
CDR3: CASSLAGGGTEAFF

V: TRBV7-9
J: TRBJ2-5
CDR3: CASSSTGGGETQYF

V: TRBV7-6
J: TRBJ2-5
CDR3: CASTPYGALWETQYF

V: TRBV29-1
J: TRBJ2-7
CDR3: CSVAWLAVDEQYF

V: TRBV6-5
J: TRBJ2-1
CDR3: CASSYGWPRSYNEQFF

V: TRBV5-4
J: TRBJ2-1
CDR3: CASSSRLAGEDEQFF

V: TRBV27
J: TRBJ1-1
CDR3: CASRKEDRGVTEAFF

V: TRBV18
J: TRBJ2-7
CDR3: CASSPPLRLGYSHEQYF

V: TRBV4-2
J: TRBJ1-2
CDR3: CASSPAGAGGYTF

V: TRBV7-8
J: TRBJ2-2
CDR3: CASRTGRLVVNTGELFF

V: TRBV7-3
J: TRBJ2-3
CDR3: CASSYDGTSGTDTQYF

V: TRBV7-9
J: TRBJ1-5
CDR3: CASSPGQPYSNQPQHF

V: TRBV28
J: TRBJ2-6
CDR3: CASAEGGPGANVLTF

V: TRBV2
J: TRBJ2-2
CDR3: CASQGGGNGELFF

V: TRBV28
J: TRBJ2-1
CDR3: CASTGNEQFF

V: TRBV11-3
J: TRBJ1-1
CDR3: CASSSGQGASMNTEAFF

V: TRBV28
J: TRBJ2-7
CDR3: CASRPVRAGGIDEQYF

V: TRBV5-4
J: TRBJ2-7
CDR3: CAVGWGAGVGEQYF

V: TRBV7-9
J: TRBJ2-3
CDR3: CASSLARGVRGTDTQYF

V: TRBV25-1
J: TRBJ2-2
CDR3: CASSRFTDRVSNTGELFF

V: TRBV29-1
J: TRBJ2-3
CDR3: CSVEVWGLAGTDTQYF

V: TRBV6-5
J: TRBJ1-2
CDR3: CASSWGYGYTF

V: TRBV5-1
J: TRBJ2-3
CDR3: CASSLQGLAGGGITDTQYF

V: TRBV11-2
J: TRBJ2-7
CDR3: CASRRMTEAYEQYF

V: TRBV7-3
J: TRBJ2-3
CDR3: CASSLTVGAGTDTQYF

V: TRBV28
J: TRBJ2-1
CDR3: CASTNPNRSNEQFF

V: TRBV4-1
J: TRBJ2-7
CDR3: CASSQPGRAYEQYF

V: TRBV4-1
J: TRBJ2-2
CDR3: CASSQHTVEGANTGELFF

V: TRBV6-5
J: TRBJ1-3
CDR3: CASSYGGIGGNTIYF

V: TRBV6-1
J: TRBJ1-3
CDR3: CASSDFFSIYF

V: TRBV30
J: TRBJ1-2
CDR3: CAWSGGNYGYTF

V: TRBV19
J: TRBJ2-2
CDR3: CASSRTGINANTGELFF

V: TRBV29-1
J: TRBJ2-1
CDR3: CSVDLAGVTNEQFF

V: TRBV19
J: TRBJ1-5
CDR3: CASRRESLANQPQHF

V: TRBV27
J: TRBJ2-7
CDR3: CASSIQGKGYEQYF

V: TRBV5-4
J: TRBJ1-3
CDR3: CASSSRQGASGNTIYF

V: TRBV9
J: TRBJ2-3
CDR3: CASSATPGGPSDTQYF

V: TRBV5-1
J: TRBJ2-7
CDR3: CASSLGVAGAVSYEQYF

V: TRBV6-5
J: TRBJ2-2
CDR3: CASSYPMGELFF

V: TRBV7-3
J: TRBJ2-1
CDR3: CASSLGGQTYNEQFF

V: TRBV6-6
J: TRBJ1-1
CDR3: CASLGTGGVNTEAFF